This TCR beta chain was documented in a study of PD-L1 blockade in urothelial cancer. Study as a whole: Blood analysis was done at 3 weeks (second dose) and 6 weeks after treatment began.

Every PCR received spiked-in synthetic TCR analog templates. Only in-frame clones appear in the TCRdb table, and some are missing; sequencing was by immunoSEQ multiplex PCR. The sample consists of about 43,000 clones, more than 75% of them appearing once. The germline gives CDR1 SGHRS, CDR2 YFSETQ. The CDR3 contains 15 residues. The V gene lost 3 bases and the J gene lost 0 bases, with 12 bases spanning the gap. The TCR was taken from a woman aged 60-75 years with urothelial cancer. Sequencing was performed on PBMCs, taken around atezolizumab (anti-PD-L1) treatment. The rearrangement uses TRBV5-1 and TRBJ1-1, with no clear D. CDR3 coding DNA: TGCGCCAGCAGCTCCCACAGCCCGGTGAACACTGAAGCTTTCTTT. It codes for CASSSHSPVNTEAFF.